A selection of T cell receptor beta chains follows, all from one sample in a study of T cell responses to AZD1222 COVID-19 vaccine. The assay was immunoSEQ multiplex PCR, and TCRdb's table has in-frame clones only and misses some. Seen here are 150,000 to 200,000 clones, more than 80% observed once, and the top ten hold 5% to 7%. The sequenced sample was peripheral blood, obtained on day 0 of AZD1222 vaccination. The receptor source for this set is an adult in good health. Each CDR3 is given with its conserved first and last residue. The order of the fields is J gene, D gene, clone size, CDR3 length, V gene, CDR3 DNA, CDR3 protein. D genes are given only for firm matches. Clone size is shown for a subset of rows, as once, few, many or a class of expanded clone.

j_call: TRBJ1-5
d_call: TRBD1
clone_size: .
cdr3_length: 16
v_call: TRBV28
cdr3_nt: TGTGCCAGCAGCCACAGGGGGGAGGGCACTAGTCAGCCCCAGCATTTT
cdr3_aa: CASSHRGEGTSQPQHF

j_call: TRBJ1-2
d_call: .
clone_size: .
cdr3_length: 13
v_call: TRBV6-2/TRBV6-3
cdr3_nt: TGTGCCAGCAGTTACCCCTCACAGGATGGCTACACCTTC
cdr3_aa: CASSYPSQDGYTF

j_call: TRBJ2-5
d_call: .
clone_size: .
cdr3_length: 10
v_call: TRBV29-1
cdr3_nt: TGCAGCGTTGTGGGAGAGACCCAGTACTTC
cdr3_aa: CSVVGETQYF

j_call: TRBJ1-3
d_call: .
clone_size: .
cdr3_length: 14
v_call: TRBV6-5
cdr3_nt: TGTGCCAGCAGGGGGGGTATCTCTGGAAACACCATATATTTT
cdr3_aa: CASRGGISGNTIYF

j_call: TRBJ2-7
d_call: TRBD2
clone_size: once
cdr3_length: 15
v_call: TRBV7-9
cdr3_nt: TGTGCCAGCAGCTTATTCCTAGCGGGAAATTACGAGCAGTACTTC
cdr3_aa: CASSLFLAGNYEQYF

j_call: TRBJ1-1
d_call: .
clone_size: .
cdr3_length: 16
v_call: TRBV2
cdr3_nt: TGTGCCAGCAGTGACAGAGGGGCGTTACTTGGCTCTGAAGCTTTCTTT
cdr3_aa: CASSDRGALLGSEAFF

j_call: TRBJ2-1
d_call: .
clone_size: .
cdr3_length: 18
v_call: TRBV6-2/TRBV6-3
cdr3_nt: TGTGCCAGCAGTAGCCGGGGCCCGACGTCGACATCCTACAATGAGCAGTTCTTC
cdr3_aa: CASSSRGPTSTSYNEQFF

j_call: TRBJ2-5
d_call: .
clone_size: .
cdr3_length: 13
v_call: TRBV29-1
cdr3_nt: TGCAGCGTTGACCGACAGTACCAAGAGACCCAGTACTTC
cdr3_aa: CSVDRQYQETQYF

j_call: TRBJ1-3
d_call: TRBD1
clone_size: .
cdr3_length: 16
v_call: TRBV3-1/TRBV3-2
cdr3_nt: TGTGCCAGCAGCCCCGGGACAGGGGCCTCCTTCAACACCATATATTTT
cdr3_aa: CASSPGTGASFNTIYF

j_call: TRBJ2-7
d_call: TRBD1
clone_size: .
cdr3_length: 15
v_call: TRBV7-6
cdr3_nt: TGTGCCAGCAGCTCCCCCGGGACAGGGGGGATCGAGCAGTACTTC
cdr3_aa: CASSSPGTGGIEQYF

j_call: TRBJ2-1
d_call: TRBD1
clone_size: once
cdr3_length: 16
v_call: TRBV6-6
cdr3_nt: TGTGCCAGCAGTCGGCAGGGACAGGCAAACTACAATGAGCAGTTCTTC
cdr3_aa: CASSRQGQANYNEQFF

j_call: TRBJ2-2
d_call: .
clone_size: .
cdr3_length: 14
v_call: TRBV5-1
cdr3_nt: TGCGCCAGCAGCTACCAACAGGGCTCCGGGGAGCTGTTTTTT
cdr3_aa: CASSYQQGSGELFF

j_call: TRBJ2-1
d_call: TRBD2
clone_size: .
cdr3_length: 13
v_call: TRBV12-3/TRBV12-4
cdr3_nt: TGTGCCAGCAGCTCCTTAGCGGGAGGTGAGCAGTTCTTC
cdr3_aa: CASSSLAGGEQFF

j_call: TRBJ2-3
d_call: .
clone_size: .
cdr3_length: 15
v_call: TRBV7-2
cdr3_nt: TGTGCCAGCAGCTTAACTTTTAGTCGCACAGATACGCAGTATTTT
cdr3_aa: CASSLTFSRTDTQYF

j_call: TRBJ2-5
d_call: .
clone_size: .
cdr3_length: 14
v_call: TRBV3-1/TRBV3-2
cdr3_nt: TGTGCCAGCAGCCAAGTCAACCGCAAGGAGACCCAGTACTTC
cdr3_aa: CASSQVNRKETQYF

j_call: TRBJ1-2
d_call: TRBD1
clone_size: .
cdr3_length: 14
v_call: TRBV5-1
cdr3_nt: TGCGCCAGCAGCCCAGGGACAGGGGGATTTGGCTACACCTTC
cdr3_aa: CASSPGTGGFGYTF

j_call: TRBJ1-1
d_call: .
clone_size: .
cdr3_length: 11
v_call: TRBV13
cdr3_nt: TGTGCCAGCCGGGGGGGCACTGAAGCTTTCTTT
cdr3_aa: CASRGGTEAFF

j_call: TRBJ1-5
d_call: .
clone_size: .
cdr3_length: 20
v_call: TRBV28
cdr3_nt: TGTGCCAGCAGCCCTGAAAACAGGGCGAATGATTTTATAAGTAATCAGCCCCAGCATTTT
cdr3_aa: CASSPENRANDFISNQPQHF

j_call: TRBJ2-2
d_call: .
clone_size: .
cdr3_length: 17
v_call: TRBV5-6
cdr3_nt: TGTGCCAGCAGCCCTCTCGCGGGGCTGGCGAACACCGGGGAGCTGTTTTTT
cdr3_aa: CASSPLAGLANTGELFF

j_call: TRBJ2-3
d_call: TRBD2
clone_size: .
cdr3_length: 17
v_call: TRBV4-3
cdr3_nt: TGCGCCAGCAGCCAAGACCTAATAGCGGGAGGAACAGATACGCAGTATTTT
cdr3_aa: CASSQDLIAGGTDTQYF

j_call: TRBJ2-1
d_call: .
clone_size: .
cdr3_length: 13
v_call: TRBV15
cdr3_nt: TGTGCCACCAGCACCCTATACTACAATGAGCAGTTCTTC
cdr3_aa: CATSTLYYNEQFF